Shown below are 11 T cell receptor beta chains from a single sample sequenced in a study of T cells in Graves' hyperthyroidism and ophthalmopathy. The TCR beta CDR3 regions underwent amplification using RNA transcripts as the source. During a first-round RT-PCR of the TCR CDR3, the HTBI primer set was used. TCRdb independently ran MiXCR on the multiplex PCR reads; one entry per CDR3 protein. Of roughly 500,000 distinct CDR3 sequences listed, around 45% are singletons. Sequencing used peripheral blood or thyroid tissue (not recorded which). The receptor set was obtained from an adult woman with Graves' disease, either hyperthyroidism or ophthalmopathy (not recorded which).

This rearrangement joins TRBV15 to TRBJ1-3; perhaps TRBD1 as D (5 bases). Trimming removed 5 bases from V and 8 bases from J, with 34 bases in between. The CDR3 has 20 amino acids. CDR1 and CDR2 (germline): LNHNV, YYDKDF (reference sequence). The CDR3 nucleotides are TGTGCCACCAGCTCACGAGCGGATTACGGGGCTCCCGGCTCTGGCTACACCATATATTTT. This codes for CATSSRADYGAPGSGYTIYF.

This chain joins TRBV13 and TRBJ1-3; no clear D. V shed 3 bases and J shed 8 bases, with 11 bases lying between them. The V gene's germline CDR1 is PRHDT and CDR2 FYEKMQ (reference sequence). This CDR3 contains 13 residues. DNA of the CDR3: TGTGCCAGCAGCTTGGAAGAGTGGCACACCATATATTTT. It yields the protein CASSLEEWHTIYF.

This sequence joins TRBV29-1 and TRBJ2-7; 13 bases match TRBD2. V lost 2 bases to trimming and J lost 3 bases; unmatched junction nucleotides: 7. Per germline, CDR1 SQVTM and CDR2 ANQGSEA. This CDR3 contains 16 residues. The CDR3: CSVERGGLAGSYEQYF. The CDR3, as DNA: TGCAGCGTTGAACGGGGGGGACTAGCGGGAAGCTACGAGCAGTACTTC.

The rearrangement links TRBV3-1 to TRBJ2-7; unclear D gene. The CDR3 loop spans 14 amino acids. Germline V CDR1 and CDR2: LGHDT, YNNKEL (reference sequence). Trimming took 0 bases from V and 3 from J, leaving 9 bases between them. The CDR3 DNA follows: TGTGCCAGCAGCCAAGATGAGGATTTCTACGAGCAGTACTTC. Its translation: CASSQDEDFYEQYF.

V is TRBV20-1 and J is TRBJ2-5, with 7 bases aligning to TRBD1. V shed 6 bases, J shed 9 bases, and the junction held 13 bases outside the gene matches. Germline V lookup: CDR1 DFQATT, CDR2 SNEGSKA (reference sequence). CDR3 length: 13 residues. The DNA for the CDR3 is TGCAGTGCGCCGGGACAGCTCCCTGTGGCCCAGTACTTC. Residues: CSAPGQLPVAQYF.

J is TRBJ2-2 and V is TRBV7-3; tentative D call: TRBD1 (6 bases). Germline V lookup: CDR1 SGHTA, CDR2 FQGTGA. V lost 5 bases and J lost 6, with 19 bases in between. The CDR3 is made up of 16 amino acids. CDR3 coding DNA: TGTGCCAGCAGCAAGGATGGGGGCAGGGCCGCCGGGGAGCTGTTTTTT. Translation gives CASSKDGGRAAGELFF.

This clonotype appeared once. The chain carries TRBV7-3 and TRBJ2-7; D is unclear. Germline V gene sequence: CDR1 SGHTA, CDR2 FQGTGA. V was shortened by 8 bases and J by 7 bases, with 15 bases between the two germline ends. This CDR3 has 12 amino acids. The DNA for the CDR3 is TGTGCCAGCGCGGTCAACACCGGGGAGCAGTACTTC. This translates into CASAVNTGEQYF.

The sample holds one count of this clonotype. J is TRBJ2-7 and V is TRBV19; D is unclear. Trimming took 3 bases from V and 3 from J, leaving 6 bases between them. This CDR3 is built from 12 residues. The germline V gene encodes CDR1 LNHDA and CDR2 SQIVND (reference sequence). CDR3 DNA sequence: TGTGCCAGTAGTATGACAAACTACGAGCAGTACTTC. Translation gives CASSMTNYEQYF.

In this sample, this clonotype turned up many times. This rearrangement joins TRBV2 to TRBJ2-7; D unresolved. The V end lost 4 bases, the J end lost 6 bases, and 10 bases lay between the germline ends. Germline CDR1 reads SNHLY; CDR2 reads FYNNEI. This CDR3 comprises 12 residues. This CDR3 is CASSVRFSEQYF. CDR3 nucleotides: TGTGCCAGCAGTGTTAGGTTCTCCGAGCAGTACTTC.

The chain couples TRBV29-1 to TRBJ1-1, with no clear D. The germline V and J ends were trimmed by 5 bases and 1 base, with 17 bases remaining between them. Germline assignment: CDR1 SQVTM and CDR2 ANQGSEA. CDR3 size: 15 residues. CDR3 amino acids: CSVSPPLYKNTEAFF. CDR3 bases: TGCAGCGTTTCCCCTCCATTATACAAGAACACTGAAGCTTTCTTT.

This clonotype was picked up a small number of times. The chain uses TRBV29-1 and TRBJ2-3; 8 bases line up with TRBD2. This CDR3 contains 15 residues. V lost 5 bases and J lost 8; bases outside the gene matches: 15. Germline V gene lookup returns CDR1 SQVTM and CDR2 ANQGSEA. The CDR3 protein is CSVRDGGDAAGTQYF. CDR3 DNA: TGCAGCGTTAGGGACGGGGGGGATGCAGCTGGTACGCAGTATTTT.